This T cell receptor beta chain appears in the sequencing data of a study of CD8+ T cells in alopecia areata. Isolated RNA was reverse transcribed into cDNA used as the sequencing template. Generated by immunoSEQ multiplex PCR, the TCRdb table keeps only in-frame clones and is missing some. Seen here are approximately 280,000 clones, roughly 64% observed once, and the top ten hold under 2%. Regarding treatment: oral pan-JAK inhibitor, 5-10 mg twice daily. Specimen: CD4+ T cells sorted from blood, collected at week 24, from a patient treated with tofacitinib. This clonotype was obtained from a human donor with alopecia areata.

CDR3 loop: CASGSGAGANVLTF. For the CDR3, the DNA is TGCGCCAGCGGGTCGGGCGCTGGGGCCAACGTCCTGACTTTC. This chain uses TRBV5-1 with TRBJ2-6; D remains ambiguous. From germline, CDR1 is SGHRS and CDR2 YFSETQ. This CDR3 has 14 residues. Trimming stripped 7 bases from V and 2 bases from J, with 10 bases between. The variable domain in full, completed from reference TRBV5-1 and TRBJ2-6, reads KAGVTQTPRYLIKTRGQQVTLSCSPISGHRSVSWYQQTPGQGLQFLFEYFSETQRNKGNFPGRFSGRQFSNSRSEMNVSTLELGDSALYLCASGSGAGANVLTFGAGSRLTVL.